The rows below give T cell receptor beta chains drawn from one sample of a study of cytomegalovirus exposure and HLA in healthy donors. The data were produced by immunoSEQ multiplex PCR, yet TCRdb's version contains in-frame clones alone and is incomplete. This sample has under 300,000 clones, with 80% to 90% found just once. The specimen sequenced was PBMCs. The origin of the receptors is a woman younger than 30 in good health and CMV-seronegative. Each CDR3 is given with its conserved first and last residue. A D gene is named only where the DNA matches it firmly. Only part of the rows carry a size: once, few, many, or a class if the clone is expanded.

d_gene	v_gene	abundance	j_gene	CDR3aa	CDR3nt
.	TRBV28	.	TRBJ1-5	CASSFAGRVQPQHF	TGTGCCAGCAGTTTTGCGGGGAGGGTTCAGCCCCAGCATTTT
TRBD1	TRBV6-5	once	TRBJ1-1	CASSSRTGGTEAFF	TGTGCCAGCAGTTCTAGGACAGGGGGCACTGAAGCTTTCTTT
.	TRBV9	few	TRBJ2-2	CASSVGPNTGELFF	TGTGCCAGCAGCGTAGGGCCGAACACCGGGGAGCTGTTTTTT
.	TRBV4-1	.	TRBJ1-6	CASSQDGTGNNSPLHF	TGCGCCAGCAGCCAAGATGGAACAGGGAATAATTCACCCCTCCACTTT
.	TRBV25-1	.	TRBJ2-5	CASSVGGEGSQYF	TGTGCCAGCAGTGTCGGGGGAGAGGGGAGCCAGTACTTC
.	TRBV29-1	.	TRBJ2-7	CSAGGSGRYEQYF	TGCAGCGCTGGGGGAAGCGGGCGTTACGAGCAGTACTTC
.	TRBV5-1	.	TRBJ2-7	CASSLLSYEQYF	TGCGCCAGCAGCCTCCTGTCCTACGAGCAGTACTTC
TRBD1	TRBV7-8	.	TRBJ1-1	CASSLRTTGGDTEAFF	TGTGCCAGCAGCTTACGGACCACAGGGGGGGACACTGAAGCTTTCTTT
.	TRBV7-2	.	TRBJ2-4	CASSLDRESQYF	TGTGCCAGCAGCTTAGATCGGGAGTCACAGTACTTC
.	TRBV7-2	.	TRBJ1-2	CASSTDNHYGYTF	TGTGCCAGCAGCACCGACAACCACTATGGCTACACCTTC
.	TRBV5-1	.	TRBJ1-3	CASSQRFTSSGNTIYF	TGCGCCAGCAGCCAACGATTCACGAGCTCTGGAAACACCATATATTTT
.	TRBV25-1	.	TRBJ1-5	CASSETGQNQPQHF	TGTGCCAGCAGTGAGACAGGACAGAATCAGCCCCAGCATTTT
TRBD2	TRBV5-1	.	TRBJ2-1	CASSLAASGARGVGEQFF	TGCGCCAGCAGCTTGGCCGCTAGCGGGGCAAGGGGTGTCGGTGAGCAGTTCTTC
TRBD1	TRBV10-1	.	TRBJ2-7	CASSESPAGTGNYEQYF	TGCGCCAGCAGTGAGTCCCCTGCCGGGACAGGCAACTACGAGCAGTACTTC
.	TRBV29-1	.	TRBJ2-5	CSATQGETQYF	TGCAGCGCAACGCAGGGAGAGACCCAGTACTTC
TRBD1	TRBV19	few	TRBJ2-2	CASTPTGTVGTGELFF	TGTGCCAGTACCCCTACCGGGACAGTTGGCACCGGGGAGCTGTTTTTT
.	TRBV28	.	TRBJ2-2	CASRWGVTGELFF	TGTGCCAGCAGGTGGGGGGTAACCGGGGAGCTGTTTTTT
.	TRBV5-1	.	TRBJ1-4	CASSFRAGSDEKLFF	TGCGCCAGCAGCTTCCGAGCAGGGTCGGACGAAAAACTGTTTTTT
.	TRBV4-3	.	TRBJ1-1	CASSQESDWSTEAFF	TGCGCCAGCAGCCAAGAGTCGGATTGGAGCACTGAAGCTTTCTTT
.	TRBV6-5	once	TRBJ2-1	CASSYSVEAALKFF	TGTGCCAGCAGTTACTCGGTAGAGGCGGCTTTGAAGTTCTTC
.	TRBV7-9	.	TRBJ2-7	CASSLVAQGQYF	TGTGCCAGCAGCCTCGTGGCCCAGGGGCAGTACTTC
.	TRBV6-4	many	TRBJ2-1	CASSDQGGSYNEQFF	TGTGCCAGCAGTGACCAGGGGGGCTCCTACAATGAGCAGTTCTTC
.	TRBV18	few	TRBJ1-5	CASSPWQEAQPQHF	TGTGCCAGCTCACCATGGCAGGAAGCTCAGCCCCAGCATTTT
TRBD1	TRBV2	.	TRBJ1-1	CASSLGQGFERDEAFF	TGTGCCAGCAGCCTGGGACAGGGGTTCGAACGAGATGAAGCTTTCTTT